This T cell receptor (beta chain) was captured by sequencing in a study of T cell responses to AZD1222 COVID-19 vaccine (dated by TCRdb to the early 2020s). About the investigation overall: A total of just over 230 trial participants underwent TCR sequencing, of whom approximately 200 had received two doses of AZD1222 and some 25 had received two doses of the MenACWY control vaccine. Trial participants were enrolled by age into subgroups of 18-55, 56-69 and 70-plus years, and roughly 150, 30 and 60 TCR-sequenced participants, respectively, were included in these subgroups. Summary of the overall study and its limitations: Conclusions about previously exposed vaccinees are limited, since just five or six AZD1222 recipients were seropositive for SARS-CoV-2 at baseline. In the small 56-69-year group, the increase in depth fell short of significance, most likely because of low power. Participants were mostly white British, with more females than males. The authors suggested clonal diversity may have been underestimated. Because no day 14 peak-response samples were available, the repertoires could be characterized only after the peak T cell response. Reportedly, close to half of the unique spike-specific TCRs recognized epitopes lying outside the regions that are mutated in the B.1.351 and B.1.1.7 variants. CD4 TCRs associated with the vaccine covered the entire spike protein, and the dominant responses were in regions 160-218 and 743-854. After two AZD1222 doses, both the breadth and the depth of spike-specific TCRs were significantly higher than at day 0 and than in MenACWY recipients.

The CDR3 regions of human TCRbeta chains were subjected to immunosequencing. In the original analysis: TCRs in the repertoires were compared against a reference library of SARS-CoV-2-specific TCRs that had been generated with the MIRA antigen-specificity platform. Breadth was defined as the fraction of unique TCRs that were SARS-CoV-2-associated. Depth was defined as the fraction of total T cells that were SARS-CoV-2-associated. Using the MIRA data, each spike-specific TCR was assigned both to the spike region to which the TCR was reactive and to a CD4 or CD8 class. Log10-transformed breadth and depth values were compared by one-way ANOVA with Sidak's multiple comparisons tests. In TCRdb, the immuneACCESS table is reduced to in-frame sequences with V and J assigned. These tables do not hold every clone; where another copy was compared, an unresolved V gene accounts for under half, and the others remain unexplained. V, J and clone size were drawn from that table, and D and trimming were deduced from the DNA. The sample data list about 170,000 clones, and around 85% of these were observed just once. The top ten clones comprise around 1% of the sample.

The CDR3 spans 11 residues, from the cysteine through the phenylalanine. Kept here is only the CDR3 DNA, which spans 33 bases and is read in frame from base 1. A distance of 6 bases separates the germline ends of V and J, which lose 5 bases and 5 bases respectively. For CDR1 and CDR2, the germline V gene lists SGHAT and FQNNGV. Notes on this clone: What antigen it recognizes has not been identified. No much larger clonotype is one base removed from it; base qualities were not supplied.

The time point label on this specimen signifies: about 28 days (+/-7) after the second vaccine dose. Because spike-specific TCR depth and breadth did not differ between the two schedules, AZD1222 recipients who got a second dose at roughly 4 weeks were pooled with those who got a second dose at roughly 12 weeks. Samples from vaccinated people were obtained from the UK trials COV001 and COV002, which included a single-blind randomized controlled phase 2/3 trial of AZD1222 (ChAdOx1 nCoV-19) in healthy adults. Trial participant PBMC samples were collected at day 0 and day 28 after the second dose for TCRbeta chain sequencing.

This chain is built from TRBV11-2 and TRBJ2-5; a confident D gene designation cannot be given. The source material was peripheral blood, sampled 28 days after the second AZD1222 dose. The sequence was collected from an adult who received the AZD1222 COVID-19 vaccine. The CDR3 corresponds to CASSTGETQYF. The nucleotide sequence is TGTGCCAGCAGCACCGGGGAGACCCAGTACTTC.